The clone carrying this T cell receptor beta chain was picked up a small number of times. Its antigen is as yet unknown. The CDR3 length is 13 residues. Germline lookup yields CDR1 SGHDT and CDR2 YYEEEE. V gave up 1 base and J gave up 6 bases, with 10 bases separating them. This sample was included in a study of blood T cells in healthy people across ages. Background on the study: For every two T cells, template switching captured about one barcoded beta molecule. Study-level points and caveats: In these data, TCR beta diversity tracked strongly with naive T cell percentage.

The authors ran a second PCR of roughly 6 to 12 cycles using a sample-barcoded 5' primer and a J-beta primer mix. Individual samples furnished no less than 3 million CDR3-containing paired-end reads apiece. TCRdb ran MiXCR on the 5' RACE reads and lists one entry per CDR3 protein. The table lists about 1.6 million distinct CDR3 sequences, about 32% of them singletons. The authors isolated at least 7 million PBMCs per sample. The sequenced sample consisted of blood. The chain joins TRBV5-6 to TRBJ1-1; D remains ambiguous. The clonotype comes from a woman aged 25-40 years in good health. The CDR3 protein is CASSLFERSEAFF. DNA for the CDR3: TGTGCCAGCAGCTTGTTTGAGCGATCTGAAGCTTTCTTT.